These 5 T cell receptor beta chains share one sample of origin, sequenced in a study of glioma-infiltrating T cells after dendritic cell vaccination. The data were produced by immunoSEQ multiplex PCR, yet TCRdb's version contains in-frame clones alone and is incomplete. The data show about 64,000 clones, roughly nine tenths seen once. The time point was: after dendritic cell vaccination, including at tumor progression/relapse. The sample in question was blood, obtained after dendritic cell vaccination. These receptors all stem from a human donor with glioblastoma.

The chain links TRBV5-1 to TRBJ1-5; no reliable D call. The CDR3 spans 13 residues. The germline V gene has CDR1 SGHRS and CDR2 YFSETQ. Trimming left V 0 bases short and J 4 bases short, with 5 bases between. CDR3 sequence reads: CASSLDANQPQHF. In DNA, the CDR3 is TGCGCCAGCAGCTTGGATGCGAATCAGCCCCAGCATTTT.

The genes are TRBV19 and TRBJ1-1; D remains unclear. The CDR3 has 15 residues. Trimming removed 3 bases from V and 4 bases from J, with 15 bases in between. Per germline, CDR1 LNHDA and CDR2 SQIVND (reference sequence). CDR3 sequence reads: CASSILWSRGTEAFF. DNA for the CDR3: TGTGCCAGTAGTATCCTTTGGTCCCGGGGCACTGAAGCTTTCTTT.

The chain couples TRBV7-2 to TRBJ1-4, with D uncertain. CDR3 length: 13 residues. The V gene's germline CDR1 is SGHTA and CDR2 FQGNSA. The germline V and J ends were trimmed by 8 bases and 7 bases, with 14 bases remaining between them. DNA of the CDR3: TGTGCCAGCGGCGGCCCAAACATTGAAAAACTGTTTTTT. As protein: CASGGPNIEKLFF.

The V gene is TRBV10-2, the J gene TRBJ1-2; 8 positions agree with TRBD1. The germline gives CDR1 WSHSY, CDR2 SAAADI. Trimming removed 2 bases from V and 7 bases from J; junction bases left unmatched: 9. CDR3 size: 15 residues. CDR3 protein: CASSELQGAGGGYTF. DNA of the CDR3: TGCGCCAGCAGTGAGCTCCAGGGGGCTGGGGGTGGCTACACCTTC.

The genes are TRBV19 and TRBJ1-2; TRBD1 agrees at 8 bases. The germline CDR1 and CDR2 sequences are LNHDA and SQIVND (reference sequence). This CDR3 region has 12 residues. With 7 bases clipped from V and 5 bases from J, the junction kept 3 bases outside the gene matches. The CDR3 protein is CASTTGVYGYTF. CDR3 in DNA: TGTGCCAGTACGACAGGGGTTTATGGCTACACCTTC.